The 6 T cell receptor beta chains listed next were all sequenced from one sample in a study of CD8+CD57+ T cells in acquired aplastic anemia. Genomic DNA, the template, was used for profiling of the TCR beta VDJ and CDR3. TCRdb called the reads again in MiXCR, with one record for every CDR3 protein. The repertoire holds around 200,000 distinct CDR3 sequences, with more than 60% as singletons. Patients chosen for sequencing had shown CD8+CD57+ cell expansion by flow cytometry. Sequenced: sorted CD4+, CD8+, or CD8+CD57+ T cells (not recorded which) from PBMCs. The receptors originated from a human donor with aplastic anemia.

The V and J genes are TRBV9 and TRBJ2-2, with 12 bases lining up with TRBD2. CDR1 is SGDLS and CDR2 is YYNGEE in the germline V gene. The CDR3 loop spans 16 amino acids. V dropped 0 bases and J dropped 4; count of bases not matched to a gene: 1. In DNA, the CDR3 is TGTGCCAGCAGCGTAGCTAGCGGGAGGGCCACCGGGGAGCTGTTTTTT. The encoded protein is CASSVASGRATGELFF.

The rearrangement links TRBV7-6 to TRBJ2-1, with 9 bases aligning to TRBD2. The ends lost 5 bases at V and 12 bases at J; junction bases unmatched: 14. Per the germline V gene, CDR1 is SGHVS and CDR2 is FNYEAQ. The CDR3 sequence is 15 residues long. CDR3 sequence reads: CASSPYSGGTDTQFF. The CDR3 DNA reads TGTGCCAGCAGCCCCTACAGCGGGGGGACAGATACGCAGTTCTTC.

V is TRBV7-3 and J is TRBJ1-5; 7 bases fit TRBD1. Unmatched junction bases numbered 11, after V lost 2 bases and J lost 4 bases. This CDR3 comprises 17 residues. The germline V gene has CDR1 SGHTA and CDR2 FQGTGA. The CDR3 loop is CASSLQSRGVGNQPQHF. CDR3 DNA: TGTGCCAGCAGCTTACAGAGCAGGGGGGTAGGGAATCAGCCCCAGCATTTT.

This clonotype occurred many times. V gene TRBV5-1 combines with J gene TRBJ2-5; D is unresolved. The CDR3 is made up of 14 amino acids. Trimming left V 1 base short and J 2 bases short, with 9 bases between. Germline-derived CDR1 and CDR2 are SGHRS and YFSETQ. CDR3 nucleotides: TGCGCCAGCAGCTTGTCGTACGGGCAAGAGACCCAGTACTTC. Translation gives CASSLSYGQETQYF.

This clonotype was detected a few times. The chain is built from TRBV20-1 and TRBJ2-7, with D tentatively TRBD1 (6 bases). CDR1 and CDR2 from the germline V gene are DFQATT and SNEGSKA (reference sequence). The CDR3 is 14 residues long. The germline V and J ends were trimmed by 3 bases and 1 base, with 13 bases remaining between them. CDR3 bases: TGCAGTGCTAGGCCCCGGGACATTTCCTACGAGCAGTACTTC. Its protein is CSARPRDISYEQYF.

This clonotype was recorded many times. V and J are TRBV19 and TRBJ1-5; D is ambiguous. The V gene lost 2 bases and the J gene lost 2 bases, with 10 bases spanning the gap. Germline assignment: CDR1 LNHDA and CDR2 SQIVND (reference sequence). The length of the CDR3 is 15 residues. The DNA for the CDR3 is TGTGCCAGTAGTATAACACCGTTCGGCAATCAGCCCCAGCATTTT. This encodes CASSITPFGNQPQHF.